One sample yielded the 26 T cell receptor beta chains listed below, sequenced in a study of regulatory T cells in long-lasting Graves disease. Through Arm-PCR of CDR3 regions and iRepertoire HTBI primers, TCR beta libraries were built. Using its own MiXCR run on the multiplex PCR reads, TCRdb lists one record per CDR3 protein. There are more than 350,000 distinct CDR3 sequences in the sample; about 15% occur only once, and over 15% lies in the top ten. The time point: newly diagnosed GD, antithyroid drugs for less than 3 months. Isolated PBMC RNA provided the starting material for the TCR library. This sample was also put to use in a study of T cells in Graves' hyperthyroidism and ophthalmopathy.

The sample was peripheral blood mononuclear cells (PBMCs), taken at new diagnosis, from a patient treated with antithyroid drugs. These receptors all come from a woman aged 25 to 45 with Graves disease.

This clonotype occurred a few times. CDR3 DNA sequence: TGTGCAACGAAGGGGGTGAACACTGAAGCTTTCTTT. Its translation: CATKGVNTEAFF. J is TRBJ1-1 and V is TRBV7-9, with D possibly TRBD1 on 6 matching bases. Germline V gene data show CDR1 as SEHNR and CDR2 as FQNEAQ (reference sequence). The CDR3 is 12 residues long.

This clonotype was detected ten times or more. The genes are TRBV3-1 and TRBJ2-5, with TRBD2 matching over 10 bases. The CDR3 spans 16 residues. Germline V gives CDR1 LGHDT, CDR2 YNNKEL (reference sequence). J was trimmed by 5 bases and V by 0 bases; bases with no gene match: 6. The CDR3 region is CASSQDLAGVGETQYF. CDR3 bases: TGTGCCAGCAGCCAAGATCTAGCGGGAGTTGGGGAGACCCAGTACTTC.

This clonotype was recorded many times. J is TRBJ2-5 and V is TRBV27; 12 bases match TRBD2. Losses at the gene ends were 5 bases for V and 4 bases for J; bases not matched to a gene: 8. The CDR3 has 16 amino acids. Germline-derived CDR1 and CDR2 are MNHEY and SMNVEV (reference sequence). The CDR3 loop is CASSPNLLAGGETQYF. As DNA, the CDR3 is TGTGCCAGCAGTCCGAATCTACTAGCGGGAGGAGAGACCCAGTACTTC.

There are many counts of this clonotype. The CDR3 DNA is TGTGCCAGCAGTGCCGGACACGCCGGGAGTGGAAACACCATATATTTT. Translated, it gives CASSAGHAGSGNTIYF. The V and J genes are TRBV2 and TRBJ1-3, with D tentatively TRBD1 (5 bases). V lost 4 bases, J lost 3 bases, and 16 bases lay in between. CDR1 and CDR2 from the germline V gene are SNHLY and FYNNEI. There are 16 residues in the CDR3.

In this sample, this clonotype turned up a few times. The rearrangement uses TRBV5-1 and TRBJ1-2; unclear D gene. The germline CDR1 and CDR2 sequences are SGHRS and YFSETQ. V lost 5 bases and J 6 bases, leaving 14 bases between the germline ends. The CDR3 totals 13 residues. CDR3 amino acids: CASSHTYGNGYTF. The CDR3 DNA reads TGCGCCAGCAGTCACACCTACGGAAATGGCTACACCTTC.

This clonotype came up a few times. The chain links TRBV28 to TRBJ2-7, with 10 bases fitting TRBD2. The CDR3 is made up of 16 amino acids. After removal of 1 base from V and 2 bases from J, the junction contained 5 bases not matched to a gene. CDR1 MDHEN and CDR2 SYDVKM come from the germline V gene. The CDR3, as DNA: TGTGCCAGCAGTTTATCACTAGCGGGATGGACCTACGAGCAGTACTTC. It is translated as CASSLSLAGWTYEQYF.

This clonotype has only a few counts. The rearrangement uses TRBV27 and TRBJ2-2; 7 nucleotides line up with TRBD2. This CDR3 spans 15 amino acids. The junction had 4 bases not matched to a gene; V was cut back by 0 bases and J by 6 bases. The V gene's germline CDR1 is MNHEY and CDR2 SMNVEV (reference sequence). Written as DNA, the CDR3 is TGTGCCAGCAGTTTATCGGGGAGGGGTGCCGGGGAGCTGTTTTTT. Protein sequence: CASSLSGRGAGELFF.

This clonotype turned up a few times. The chain has TRBV7-9 and TRBJ1-5, with D unresolved. Germline V gives CDR1 SEHNR, CDR2 FQNEAQ (reference sequence). Trimming took 5 bases from V and 0 from J, leaving 11 bases between them. The CDR3 totals 15 residues. The CDR3 nucleotides are TGTGCCAGCAGCGAGCTGGGGTATAGCAATCAGCCCCAGCATTTT. It translates to CASSELGYSNQPQHF.

This clonotype was recorded at least ten times. The chain couples TRBV5-1 to TRBJ2-6; D gene unclear. CDR1 SGHRS and CDR2 YFSETQ come from the germline V gene. Trimming cost V 3 bases and J 0 bases, with 13 bases left between them. This CDR3 is 17 amino acids long. The CDR3 region has the DNA TGCGCCAGCAGCTCCGGAGAACTACCCTCTGGGGCCAACGTCCTGACTTTC. Protein product: CASSSGELPSGANVLTF.

This clonotype was seen a handful of times. J is TRBJ1-3 and V is TRBV9; D is possibly TRBD1 (5 bases). CDR1 is SGDLS and CDR2 is YYNGEE in the germline V gene. This CDR3 is built from 15 residues. Trimming removed 5 bases at V and 0 bases at J, with 12 bases between. The CDR3 sequence is CASSPGGDSGNTIYF. The CDR3 DNA reads as TGTGCCAGCAGTCCTGGGGGGGACTCTGGAAACACCATATATTTT.

This clonotype has at least ten counts. V usage is TRBV7-2 and J usage is TRBJ2-1, with TRBD2 identical over 11 bases. V dropped 0 bases and J dropped 4; count of bases not matched to a gene: 2. The CDR3 length is 16 residues. Germline CDR1 reads SGHTA; CDR2 reads FQGNSA. CDR3 in amino acids: CASSLAVAGGYNEQFF. The CDR3 nucleotides are TGTGCCAGCAGCTTAGCCGTAGCGGGAGGGTACAATGAGCAGTTCTTC.

This clonotype showed up just a few times. This sequence joins TRBV25-1 and TRBJ1-2; 10 bases are a match to TRBD1. The germline CDR1 and CDR2 sequences are MGHDK and SYGVNS. This CDR3 spans 16 amino acids. Trimming at V came to 2 bases and at J to 6 bases, leaving 9 bases not matched to a gene. CDR3 sequence (DNA): TGTGCCAGCAGTGAACACCTGGACAGGGGGTCGGATGGCTACACCTTC. Translation gives CASSEHLDRGSDGYTF.

This clonotype has more than one count but fewer than ten. The chain has TRBV2 and TRBJ1-4, with 11 bases that match TRBD1. This CDR3 is built from 15 residues. CDR1 and CDR2 from the germline V gene are SNHLY and FYNNEI. Trimming removed 6 bases from V and 4 bases from J; junction bases left unmatched: 4. This CDR3 reads CASSTGTGGNEKLFF. CDR3 DNA: TGTGCCAGCAGCACCGGGACAGGGGGTAATGAAAAACTGTTTTTT.

This clonotype was seen repeatedly, ten times or more. CDR3 amino acids: CASSAATSGRADTQYF. The CDR3 DNA follows: TGTGCCAGCAGCGCCGCGACTAGCGGGAGGGCGGATACGCAGTATTTT. This chain joins TRBV7-9 and TRBJ2-3, with TRBD2 matching over 14 bases. J lost 6 bases, V lost 5 bases, and 7 bases had no gene match. Germline V CDR1 and CDR2: SEHNR, FQNEAQ (reference sequence). This CDR3 is built from 16 residues.

This clonotype was observed at least ten times. This rearrangement joins TRBV27 to TRBJ2-3; D could derive from TRBD1 or TRBD2 (5 bases each). V shed 2 bases and J shed 5 bases, with 14 bases lying between them. The CDR3 has 15 amino acids. From germline, CDR1 is MNHEY and CDR2 SMNVEV (reference sequence). Here the CDR3 DNA reads TGTGCCAGCAGTTTAGGAACAGGACGGGAAGATACGCAGTATTTT. It yields the protein CASSLGTGREDTQYF.

CDR3 in DNA: TGTGCCAGCAGCTGGGGGGGCACTCCTACCACAGATACGCAGTATTTT. It yields the protein CASSWGGTPTTDTQYF. The chain links TRBV5-6 to TRBJ2-3, with D possibly matching TRBD2 (7 bases). V was cut by 3 bases and J by 2 bases, with 16 bases left in between. CDR1 is SGHDT, CDR2 YYEEEE, per germline. The CDR3 extends over 16 amino acids.

This clonotype was found many times. The V gene is TRBV2, the J gene TRBJ1-1, with D perhaps TRBD1 (5 bases). The CDR3 is 14 amino acids. Trimming pared 11 bases from V and 0 bases from J, leaving 16 bases between. Germline V gene lookup returns CDR1 SNHLY and CDR2 FYNNEI. The DNA of the CDR3 is TGTGCCGGAACTACGACAGATCTGAACACTGAAGCTTTCTTT. It yields the protein CAGTTTDLNTEAFF.

Notes on this clonotype: Given a far larger clone just one base away, this is likely a sequencing read error. CDR3 nucleotide sequence: TGTGCCAGCAGCTTCCTGACTAGCGGGAGGCGAGAGACCCAGTACTTC. The encoded protein is CASSFLTSGRRETQYF. V gene TRBV7-2 combines with J gene TRBJ2-5; 13 bases fit TRBD2. This CDR3 contains 16 residues. Germline V gene sequence: CDR1 SGHTA, CDR2 FQGNSA. V dropped 3 bases and J dropped 4; count of bases not matched to a gene: 5.

CDR3 in DNA: TGTGCCACCAGCAGCACTAGAGGAAGCCCCAATGAGCAGTTCTTC. Translated: CATSSTRGSPNEQFF. The chain couples TRBV15 to TRBJ2-1; D possibly corresponds to TRBD2 (5 bases). CDR1 and CDR2 from the germline V gene are LNHNV and YYDKDF (reference sequence). Trimming removed 3 bases at V and 6 bases at J, with 15 bases between. This CDR3 has 15 residues. Full variable domain (remainder filled in from reference TRBV15 and TRBJ2-1): DAMVIQNPRYQVTQFGKPVTLSCSQTLNHNVMYWYQQKSSQAPKLLFHYYDKDFNNEADTPDNFQSRRPNTSFCFLDIRSPGLGDTAMYLCATSSTRGSPNEQFFGPGTRLTVL.

This clonotype has a count of ten or more. V usage is TRBV28 and J usage is TRBJ2-5, with D tentatively TRBD1 (5 bases). CDR3 length: 16 residues. Germline values: CDR1 MDHEN, CDR2 SYDVKM. V was shortened by 0 bases and J by 4 bases, with 15 bases between the two germline ends. CDR3 sequence reads: CASSLWDTLSGETQYF. The CDR3 coding sequence is TGTGCCAGCAGTTTATGGGACACCCTCAGTGGAGAGACCCAGTACTTC. Variable domain in full (rest from reference TRBV28 and TRBJ2-5): DVKVTQSSRYLVKRTGEKVFLECVQDMDHENMFWYRQDPGLGLRLIYFSYDVKMKEKGDIPEGYSVSREKKERFSLILESASTNQTSMYLCASSLWDTLSGETQYFGPGTRLLVL.

This clonotype appeared many times. The genes are TRBV7-9 and TRBJ1-1, with D hard to call. The V end was cut by 0 bases, the J end by 0 bases, with 5 bases between. The CDR3 covers 14 residues. The germline V gene has CDR1 SEHNR and CDR2 FQNEAQ (reference sequence). This chain's CDR3 is CASSLAGLNTEAFF. The CDR3 DNA is TGTGCCAGCAGCTTAGCGGGATTGAACACTGAAGCTTTCTTT.

This clonotype was found a few times. The chain combines TRBV3-1 with TRBJ2-7, with 16 bases identical to TRBD2. The CDR3 has 19 amino acids. CDR1 and CDR2 (germline): LGHDT, YNNKEL (reference sequence). The J segment lost 7 bases and the V segment lost 1 base, leaving 13 bases of the junction unmatched. The CDR3 here is CASSQAGLAGGDKSREQYF. CDR3 in DNA: TGTGCCAGCAGCCAAGCGGGACTAGCGGGAGGGGATAAATCGCGAGAGCAGTACTTC.

This clonotype was recorded many times. This chain links TRBV29-1 with TRBJ2-1; D perhaps matches TRBD1 (6 bases). The CDR3 extends over 14 amino acids. Germline CDR1 reads SQVTM; CDR2 reads ANQGSEA. Trimming stripped 6 bases from V and 4 bases from J, with 16 bases between. The CDR3 DNA follows: TGCAGCGTGGTAGGGACATCCTCATACAATGAGCAGTTCTTC. Encoded protein: CSVVGTSSYNEQFF.

In its sample, this clonotype was seen many times. This chain joins TRBV5-1 and TRBJ2-7, with no clear D. Deletions cut 0 bases from V and 0 bases from J, with 10 bases between. Germline lookup yields CDR1 SGHRS and CDR2 YFSETQ. CDR3 size: 15 residues. The CDR3 bases are TGCGCCAGCAGCTTGGATCGGGTAGGCTCCTACGAGCAGTACTTC. This gives the protein CASSLDRVGSYEQYF.

This clonotype was detected ten times or more. The chain couples TRBV20-1 to TRBJ1-2; a weak D match, TRBD1 (5 bases). The CDR3 is made up of 15 amino acids. The germline V gene encodes CDR1 DFQATT and CDR2 SNEGSKA (reference sequence). V dropped 0 bases and J dropped 0 bases, with 11 bases sitting between them. CDR3 loop: CSAREGGRPNYGYTF. The CDR3 DNA reads as TGCAGTGCTAGAGAGGGGGGACGGCCTAACTATGGCTACACCTTC.

This clonotype has ten or more counts. V and J are TRBV5-1 and TRBJ1-5, with D uncertain. V was shortened by 4 bases and J by 4 bases, with 18 bases between the two germline ends. This CDR3 region has 16 residues. The germline V gene encodes CDR1 SGHRS and CDR2 YFSETQ. CDR3 in DNA: TGCGCCAGCAGCACCGCTGTGTCCCCCACAAATCAGCCCCAGCATTTT. It codes for CASSTAVSPTNQPQHF.